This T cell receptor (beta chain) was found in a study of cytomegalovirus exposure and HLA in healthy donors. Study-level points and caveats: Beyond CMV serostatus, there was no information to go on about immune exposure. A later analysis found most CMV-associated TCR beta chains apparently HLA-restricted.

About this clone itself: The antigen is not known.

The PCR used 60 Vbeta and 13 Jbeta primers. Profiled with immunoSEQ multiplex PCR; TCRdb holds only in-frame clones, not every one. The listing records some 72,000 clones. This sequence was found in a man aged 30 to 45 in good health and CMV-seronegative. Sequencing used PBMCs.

CDR3 amino acids: CASSQEQLNTYEQYF. Written as DNA, the CDR3 is TGCGCCAGCAGCCAAGAACAGCTTAACACCTACGAGCAGTACTTC. The V and J genes are TRBV4-1 and TRBJ2-7; D not certain. The CDR3 totals 15 residues. V shed 0 bases and J shed 2 bases, with 11 bases lying between them. Germline V lookup: CDR1 MGHRA, CDR2 YSYEKL.